This is a list of T cell receptor beta chains from one sample in a study of immune evolution from preneoplasia to lung adenocarcinoma. TCRdb's copy holds only in-frame clones and misses some; the assay was immunoSEQ multiplex PCR. The repertoire holds some 41,000 clones, with more than 60% as singletons. The sample was FFPE invasive lung adenocarcinoma tissue. Receptors were obtained from a person between 55 and 70 years old with lung adenocarcinoma. The CDR3 runs from the conserved cysteine through the conserved F or W. D genes are given only for firm matches. The size of a clone is reported for some rows only, either as once, few or many, or as a class for expanded clones.

v_call,d_call,j_call,clone_size,cdr3_nt,cdr3_aa
TRBV6-1,.,TRBJ1-5,.,TGTGCCAGCAGTGGGTTTGAGATATCAAGGGGTCAGCCCCAGCATTTT,CASSGFEISRGQPQHF
TRBV7-9,TRBD2,TRBJ2-1,.,TGTGCCAGCAGCTTAGGGGGACTATACAATGAGCAGTTCTTC,CASSLGGLYNEQFF
TRBV27,.,TRBJ2-3,.,TGTGCCAGCAGTTTCAGCCCTAAAGGAGGTACGCAGTATTTT,CASSFSPKGGTQYF
TRBV28,TRBD2,TRBJ2-2,few,TGTGCCAGCAGTTCAACAACTAGCGGGAAATACACCGGGGAGCTGTTTTTT,CASSSTTSGKYTGELFF
TRBV11-2,TRBD1,TRBJ1-4,few,TGTGCCAGCAGCTTAGGTGACAGGGATTATGAAAAACTGTTTTTT,CASSLGDRDYEKLFF
TRBV7-9,TRBD2,TRBJ2-3,.,TGTGCCAGCAGCTTAGCGCTGGGCGGGAGAGGACCTAGCACAGATACGCAGTATTTT,CASSLALGGRGPSTDTQYF
TRBV19,TRBD1,TRBJ2-7,.,TGTGCCAGTAGTACTCCGGGACAGGGCCTCTACGAGCAGTACTTC,CASSTPGQGLYEQYF
TRBV5-6,.,TRBJ1-4,.,TGTGCCAGCAGCTTGCCAGGGTCTAATGAAAAACTGTTTTTT,CASSLPGSNEKLFF
TRBV18,.,TRBJ2-3,.,TGTGCCAGCTCACCAGGGAAGGGGAGCACAGATACGCAGTATTTT,CASSPGKGSTDTQYF
TRBV14,.,TRBJ2-5,.,TGTGCCAGCAGCCAAGAGGGCAGAAACTTC,CASSQEGRNF
TRBV19,TRBD1,TRBJ1-2,.,TGTGCCAGTAACGACCCGGGACAGGGGGTTAGCTATGGCTACACCTTC,CASNDPGQGVSYGYTF